The 24 T cell receptor beta chains below come from one sample, sequenced in a study of blood T cell repertoires in COVID-19. Measured with immunoSEQ multiplex PCR; TCRdb has only the in-frame clones, and not every one. The sample yields 95,000 to 130,000 clones, almost 85% seen once. The sequencing sample was made of peripheral blood. These receptors were obtained from a man between 65 and 85 years old with active or convalescent COVID-19.

CDR3 residues: CATSDSTQWVAGEQFF. CDR3 DNA: TGTGCCACCAGTGACTCAACACAGTGGGTAGCGGGAGAGCAGTTCTTC. This chain uses TRBV24-1 with TRBJ2-1, with 8 bases identical to TRBD2. After removal of 4 bases from V and 10 bases from J, the junction contained 14 bases not matched to a gene. Per germline, CDR1 KGHDR and CDR2 SFDVKD. The CDR3 extends over 16 amino acids.

V usage is TRBV7-8 and J usage is TRBJ1-2, with D hard to call. The germline V and J ends were trimmed by 5 bases and 0 bases, with 13 bases remaining between them. CDR1 is SGHVS and CDR2 is FQNEAQ in the germline V gene. This CDR3 has 15 residues. CDR3: CASSRTELPNYGYTF. In nucleotides, the CDR3 is TGTGCCAGCAGCCGGACGGAGCTACCTAACTATGGCTACACCTTC.

This clone showed up just a few times. V usage is TRBV6-5 and J usage is TRBJ1-2; tentatively, D is TRBD1 (6 bases). Trimming took off 5 bases at V and 1 base at J, with 8 bases between the two ends. The CDR3 totals 13 residues. Germline values: CDR1 MNHEY, CDR2 SVGAGI. The chain's CDR3 is CASSRTVNYGYTF. The CDR3 DNA reads as TGTGCCAGCAGTCGGACAGTTAACTATGGCTACACCTTC.

J is TRBJ2-7 and V is TRBV5-1; 15 bases agree with TRBD2. Unmatched junction bases numbered 4, after V lost 5 bases and J lost 4 bases. Per the germline V gene, CDR1 is SGHRS and CDR2 is YFSETQ. The CDR3 runs 15 residues. Here the CDR3 reads CASRNGLAGGYEQYF. The DNA of the CDR3 is TGCGCCAGCAGAAACGGACTAGCGGGGGGGTACGAGCAGTACTTC.

This clone was counted once. The V and J genes are TRBV2 and TRBJ1-1; a weak D match, TRBD1 (5 bases). The CDR3 consists of 16 residues. Germline CDR1 reads SNHLY; CDR2 reads FYNNEI. Trimming removed 4 bases at V and 1 base at J, with 16 bases between. The CDR3 bases are TGTGCCAGCAGTGTTGGAGCAGGGTCGGGGAACACTGAAGCTTTCTTT. Its protein is CASSVGAGSGNTEAFF.

The chain carries TRBV2 and TRBJ2-1, with 8 bases fitting TRBD2. CDR1 is SNHLY and CDR2 is FYNNEI in the germline V gene. J gave up 3 bases and V 2 bases, and 3 bases lay outside the gene matches. This CDR3 has 15 amino acids. DNA for the CDR3: TGTGCCAGCAGTGAAATCCTAGCGGGCTACAATGAGCAGTTCTTC. Translated: CASSEILAGYNEQFF.

This clone was detected only once. The chain joins TRBV5-4 to TRBJ1-1, with D possibly matching TRBD1 (6 bases). The CDR3 length is 14 residues. CDR1 is SGHNT and CDR2 is YYREEE in the germline V gene (reference sequence). V gave up 3 bases and J gave up 3 bases, with 12 bases separating them. The CDR3 here is CASSSVGGYTEAFF. The DNA of the CDR3 is TGTGCCAGCAGCTCCGTAGGGGGTTACACTGAAGCTTTCTTT.

The rearrangement links TRBV20-1 to TRBJ2-7, with TRBD1 matching 10 bases. J gave up 3 bases and V 3 bases, and 5 bases lay outside the gene matches. This CDR3 spans 14 amino acids. CDR1 is DFQATT, CDR2 SNEGSKA, per germline (reference sequence). The CDR3 coding sequence is TGCAGTGCTAGTCGAGACAGGGGGCTCTACGAGCAGTACTTC. Protein: CSASRDRGLYEQYF.

The V call is TRBV11-2, the J call TRBJ2-7; 9 bases match TRBD2. Germline assignment: CDR1 SGHAT and CDR2 FQNNGV. J gave up 7 bases and V 3 bases, and 10 bases lay outside the gene matches. CDR3 length equals 15 residues. The CDR3 loop reads CASSFWRGGLGEQYF. CDR3 DNA sequence: TGTGCCAGCAGCTTCTGGCGGGGGGGCCTGGGAGAGCAGTACTTC. The full variable domain, in which reference TRBV11-2 and TRBJ2-7 provide the parts outside the CDR3, is EAGVAQSPRYKIIEKRQSVAFWCNPISGHATLYWYQQILGQGPKLLIQFQNNGVVDDSQLPKDRFSAERLKGVDSTLKIQPAKLEDSAVYLCASSFWRGGLGEQYFGPGTRLTVT.

V is TRBV6-1 and J is TRBJ1-4; possibly TRBD1 for D (5 bases). CDR1 MNHNS and CDR2 SASEGT come from the germline V gene. Trimming removed 0 bases from V and 2 bases from J, with 10 bases in between. CDR3 length equals 16 residues. The CDR3 region is CASSEAPGPTNEKLFF. The CDR3 DNA follows: TGTGCCAGCAGTGAAGCCCCAGGGCCCACTAATGAAAAACTGTTTTTT.

The chain couples TRBV18 to TRBJ1-5; D may be TRBD1 (5 bases). Per the germline V gene, CDR1 is KGHSH and CDR2 is LQKENI. Between the trimmed V and J ends, which lost 5 bases and 5 bases, there was a span of 13 bases. The length of the CDR3 is 14 residues. The CDR3 region is CASSKRPGDQPQHF. CDR3 nucleotides: TGTGCCAGCTCAAAGCGCCCGGGGGATCAGCCCCAGCATTTT.

This clone was seen only a few times. The rearrangement links TRBV7-6 to TRBJ1-3; 7 nucleotides line up with TRBD1. This CDR3 is 16 amino acids long. V was clipped by 5 bases and J by 4 bases; unmatched bases: 11. Germline values: CDR1 SGHVS, CDR2 FNYEAQ. The CDR3 DNA reads as TGTGCCAGCAGCCCAATCTCGACAGGGTTCGGAAACACCATATATTTT. Translated, it gives CASSPISTGFGNTIYF.

Of note for this clone: This same CDR3 is encoded by further DNA sequences in the sample. This CDR3 is CASSLTSSTDTQYF. As DNA, the CDR3 is TGTGCCAGCAGCTTGACTTCTAGCACAGATACGCAGTATTTT. The V and J genes are TRBV11-3 and TRBJ2-3; D call uncertain. The CDR3 sequence is 14 residues long. CDR1 and CDR2 from the germline V gene are SGHNT and YENEEA. Trimming pared 3 bases from V and 0 bases from J, leaving 7 bases between.

The chain employs TRBV11-3 and TRBJ2-1; 12 bases map to TRBD2. The germline V gene has CDR1 SGHNT and CDR2 YENEEA. Losses at the gene ends were 2 bases for V and 6 bases for J; bases not matched to a gene: 8. This CDR3 has 17 amino acids. Written as DNA, the CDR3 is TGTGCCAGCAGCTTACCTAGCGGGAGGGCCGTTGTCAATGAGCAGTTCTTC. Encoded protein: CASSLPSGRAVVNEQFF.

This clone was seen a few times. The gene calls are TRBV6-6 and TRBJ1-2, with 8 nucleotides matching TRBD1. This CDR3 contains 15 residues. J was trimmed by 6 bases and V by 7 bases; bases with no gene match: 13. Germline V CDR1 and CDR2: MNHNY, SVGAGI (reference sequence). CDR3: CASTIVQGAPHGYTF. The CDR3 coding sequence is TGTGCCAGCACCATAGTCCAGGGGGCGCCTCATGGCTACACCTTC.

The chain links TRBV19 to TRBJ1-2; 11 nucleotides agree with TRBD1. The CDR3 consists of 13 residues. V was pared by 6 bases and J by 8 bases, with 5 bases of the junction left unmatched. CDR1 LNHDA and CDR2 SQIVND come from the germline V gene (reference sequence). The CDR3: CASSPGQGVGYTF. CDR3 DNA: TGTGCCAGTAGCCCGGGACAGGGGGTAGGCTACACCTTC.

As for this clone: The junction departs from germline at one end; a sequencing error may be responsible. The genes are TRBV7-8 and TRBJ2-1; D may be TRBD1 (6 bases). This CDR3 region has 15 residues. From germline, CDR1 is SGHVS and CDR2 FQNEAQ. CDR3 coding DNA: TGTGCCAGCAGCTTAGTTCTGGGGGCAAACAATGGGCAGTTCTTC. Translated, it gives CASSLVLGANNGQFF.

The V gene is TRBV11-3, the J gene TRBJ2-5; D may be TRBD2 (6 bases). This CDR3 is built from 16 residues. V lost 0 bases and J lost 1, with 12 bases in between. CDR1 is SGHNT and CDR2 is YENEEA in the germline V gene. DNA for the CDR3: TGTGCCAGCAGCTTAGAGGGCGGGACGGTCCAAGAGACCCAGTACTTC. Amino acids: CASSLEGGTVQETQYF.

The V and J genes are TRBV4-3 and TRBJ1-1, with D maybe TRBD1 (5 bases). The ends were cut back, 2 bases at V and 7 bases at J, with 17 bases in the middle. The CDR3 has 15 amino acids. Germline V gene sequence: CDR1 LGHNA, CDR2 YSLEER. As DNA, the CDR3 is TGCGCCAGCAGCCAACGCCCCGGCGGGGGAAGTGAAGCTTTCTTT. As protein: CASSQRPGGGSEAFF.

The genes are TRBV28 and TRBJ2-7, with 7 nucleotides matching TRBD1. This CDR3 is 14 amino acids long. In germline, CDR1 is MDHEN, CDR2 SYDVKM. V lost 6 bases to trimming and J lost 1 base; unmatched junction nucleotides: 6. The CDR3 loop is CASRQQGLSYEQYF. CDR3 bases: TGTGCCAGCAGGCAACAGGGGCTATCCTACGAGCAGTACTTC.

The V and J genes are TRBV25-1 and TRBJ1-1, with 12 bases lining up with TRBD1. V dropped 5 bases and J dropped 4; count of bases not matched to a gene: 2. CDR3 length: 14 residues. Germline CDR1 is MGHDK and CDR2 is SYGVNS. The CDR3 coding sequence is TGTGCCAGCAGTAAGGGACAGGGGGCCACTGAAGCTTTCTTT. Residues: CASSKGQGATEAFF.

The chain couples TRBV6-5 to TRBJ1-5; D is perhaps TRBD1 (5 bases). There are 13 residues in the CDR3. Germline V gene lookup returns CDR1 MNHEY and CDR2 SVGAGI. Trimming removed 6 bases from V and 7 bases from J, with 13 bases in between. For the CDR3, the DNA is TGTGCCAGCAGGCAGGGAATTAGACAGCCCCAGCATTTT. It yields the protein CASRQGIRQPQHF.

The chain carries TRBV5-6 and TRBJ1-1; a possible D gene is TRBD1 (6 bases). The CDR3 length is 13 residues. Germline CDR1 reads SGHDT; CDR2 reads YYEEEE. Trimming removed 1 base at V and 8 bases at J, with 12 bases between. The DNA of the CDR3 is TGTGCCAGCAGCTTGTCGGGGGGCAGAGAAGCTTTCTTT. It yields the protein CASSLSGGREAFF.

This chain joins TRBV5-1 and TRBJ2-1; 7 bases line up with TRBD2. CDR3 length equals 14 residues. J gave up 3 bases and V 3 bases, and 3 bases lay outside the gene matches. Germline values: CDR1 SGHRS, CDR2 YFSETQ. DNA for the CDR3: TGCGCCAGCAGCTCACGGACTAGCTACAATGAGCAGTTCTTC. This translates into CASSSRTSYNEQFF. Drawing the rest from reference TRBV5-1 and TRBJ2-1, the complete variable domain is KAGVTQTPRYLIKTRGQQVTLSCSPISGHRSVSWYQQTPGQGLQFLFEYFSETQRNKGNFPGRFSGRQFSNSRSEMNVSTLELGDSALYLCASSSRTSYNEQFFGPGTRLTVL.